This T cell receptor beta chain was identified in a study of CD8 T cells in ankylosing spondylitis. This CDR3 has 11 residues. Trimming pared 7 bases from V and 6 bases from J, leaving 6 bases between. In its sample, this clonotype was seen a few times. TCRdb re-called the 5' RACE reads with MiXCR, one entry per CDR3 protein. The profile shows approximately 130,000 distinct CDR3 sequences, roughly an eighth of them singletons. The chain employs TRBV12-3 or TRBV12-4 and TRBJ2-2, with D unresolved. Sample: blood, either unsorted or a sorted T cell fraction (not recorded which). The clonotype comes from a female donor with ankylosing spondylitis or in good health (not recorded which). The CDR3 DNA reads TGTGCCAGCACCCCGGCCGGGGAGCTGTTTTTT. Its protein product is CASTPAGELFF.